This T cell receptor beta chain appears in the sequencing data of a study of T cell responses to AZD1222 COVID-19 vaccine. Study-wide findings and caveats: Spike-specific TCR breadth rose after two AZD1222 doses, and depth rose as well.

In the case of this clone: Its antigen is unknown.

Profiling relied on immunoSEQ multiplex PCR, and the TCRdb table lists in-frame clones only, not all of them. The repertoire holds about 170,000 clones, with 90% to 95% as singletons. Germline V gene lookup returns CDR1 ENHRY and CDR2 SYGVKD. CDR3 length: 13 amino acids. Trimming took 5 bases from V and 0 from J, leaving 7 bases between them. This specimen was peripheral blood, taken on day 0 of AZD1222 vaccination. This sequence joins TRBV10-3 and TRBJ1-1, with TRBD1 as a possible D gene (6 bases). The sequence was obtained from an adult in good health. CDR3 in DNA: TGTGCCATCAGTCAGGGGCTGAACACTGAAGCTTTCTTT. Translating gives CAISQGLNTEAFF.